This T cell receptor (beta chain) was retrieved from a study of CD8 T cells in ankylosing spondylitis (dated by TCRdb to about 2017). Describing the broader study: The study profiled T cell receptor beta repertoires in healthy donors and ankylosing spondylitis patients to find disease-linked TCR variants. The full study cohort comprised some 27 ankylosing spondylitis patients and 85 to 120 healthy donors. Peripheral blood was sampled, and synovial fluid was also collected from ankylosing spondylitis patients. Summary of the overall study and its limitations: A TCR beta motif of about 8 highly homologous amino acid variants appeared characteristic of blood from ankylosing spondylitis patients. Significant enrichment of the disease-linked clones was reported in matched synovial fluid samples from ankylosing spondylitis patients. Some motif variants had previously been reported in the synovial fluid and blood of reactive arthritis patients, which suggests shared mechanisms of disease initiation. The disease-linked clones had a CD8+ phenotype and were found at relatively low frequencies in peripheral blood.

In regard to this clonotype: No antigen is known for it. No qualities accompany the bases; no much larger clone lies one base away.

Sequencing relied on an Illumina HiSeq 2500. TCR beta libraries were prepared by quantitative 5'-RACE with molecular barcodes. The source study handled its data this way. Disease-linked TCR variants were identified with a new computational method built on a probabilistic model of VDJ rearrangement. TCRdb handled the public reads itself, with Q25 trimming in fastp and clone calling in MiXCR, and kept productive beta chains. Duplicate CDR3 protein sequences are folded into a single record with the most common DNA and genes. None of the V and J calls come from the authors' own analysis; TCRdb made them. For this sample there are about 220,000 distinct CDR3 sequences; around 25% appear just once. Of the sample, roughly 6.7% is held by the ten largest clones. The sequence came from a male donor with ankylosing spondylitis or in good health (not recorded which). Sample: blood, either unsorted or a sorted T cell fraction (not recorded which).

The base sequence is TGTGCCAGCAGCCTCCGGGACAGGGGAATCGAGCAGTACTTC. Translated, it gives CASSLRDRGIEQYF. Rearrangement joined TRBV5-5 to TRBJ2-7; TRBD1 lines up with 10 middle nucleotides. The CDR3 has 14 amino acids, counting the end cysteine and phenylalanine. Of the read, only the CDR3 DNA is kept; its 42 bases are in frame from base 1. Ends trimmed: V by 4 bases, J by 6 bases; bases unmatched to a gene: 7. The CDR1 and CDR2 encoded by the germline V gene (reference sequence) are SGHKS and YYEKEE.